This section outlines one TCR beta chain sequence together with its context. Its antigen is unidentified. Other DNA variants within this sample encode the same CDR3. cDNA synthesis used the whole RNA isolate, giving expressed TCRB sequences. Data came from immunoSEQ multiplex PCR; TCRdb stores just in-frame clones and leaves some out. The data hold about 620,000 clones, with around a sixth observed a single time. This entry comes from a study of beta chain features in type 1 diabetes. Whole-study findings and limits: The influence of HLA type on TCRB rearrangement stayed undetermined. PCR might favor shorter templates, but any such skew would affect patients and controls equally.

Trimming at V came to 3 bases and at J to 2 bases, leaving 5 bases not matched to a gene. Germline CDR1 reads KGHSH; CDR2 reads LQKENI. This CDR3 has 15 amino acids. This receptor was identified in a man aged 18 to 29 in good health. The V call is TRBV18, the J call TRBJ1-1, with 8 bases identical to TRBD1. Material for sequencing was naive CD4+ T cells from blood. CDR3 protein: CASSPGTGGNTEAFF. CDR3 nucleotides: TGTGCCAGCTCACCGGGGACAGGAGGTAACACTGAAGCTTTCTTT.